These 28 T cell receptor beta chains originate from one sample sequenced in a study of OX40 agonist ivuxolimab in advanced cancers. Sequencing used immunoSEQ multiplex PCR; TCRdb keeps in-frame clones, though not all of them. The table includes 65,000 or so clones, roughly 90% detected once. This specimen consisted of CD4+ or CD8+ T cells sorted from blood, obtained in a trial of the OX40 agonist ivuxolimab. The receptor set was obtained from an adult with an advanced solid tumor such as melanoma, head and neck, liver or kidney cancer.

J is TRBJ2-2 and V is TRBV11-2, with D unresolved. Trimming stripped 3 bases from V and 6 bases from J, with 5 bases between. The germline gives CDR1 SGHAT, CDR2 FQNNGV. This CDR3 has 12 amino acids. CDR3: CASSFSPGELFF. The CDR3 region has the DNA TGTGCCAGCAGCTTTTCTCCCGGGGAGCTGTTTTTT. The full variable domain, with the rest looked up from reference TRBV11-2 and TRBJ2-2, is EAGVAQSPRYKIIEKRQSVAFWCNPISGHATLYWYQQILGQGPKLLIQFQNNGVVDDSQLPKDRFSAERLKGVDSTLKIQPAKLEDSAVYLCASSFSPGELFFGEGSRLTVL.

The chain has TRBV7-9 and TRBJ2-7; 7 bases align to TRBD1. Germline loops: CDR1 SEHNR, CDR2 FQNEAQ (reference sequence). This CDR3 contains 14 residues. V trimming: 5 bases; J trimming: 4 bases; junction bases outside the gene matches: 8. The CDR3 region is CASSQDRAVYEQYF. CDR3 DNA: TGTGCCAGCAGCCAAGACAGGGCCGTTTACGAGCAGTACTTC.

The CDR3 loop is CASSPSGTGGAYEQYF. The CDR3 bases are TGTGCCAGCAGCCCCTCCGGGACAGGGGGGGCCTACGAGCAGTACTTC. This rearrangement joins TRBV11-2 to TRBJ2-7; 11 nucleotides align to TRBD1. J lost 2 bases, V lost 5 bases, and 8 bases had no gene match. Per the germline V gene, CDR1 is SGHAT and CDR2 is FQNNGV. The CDR3 contains 16 residues.

V usage is TRBV5-1 and J usage is TRBJ1-2, with 7 positions matching TRBD1. The germline V gene has CDR1 SGHRS and CDR2 YFSETQ. The CDR3 is made up of 15 amino acids. Trimming removed 2 bases from V and 7 bases from J; junction bases left unmatched: 11. In DNA, the CDR3 is TGCGCCAGCAGCTTCCAAAGACAGGGTCTTCTTGGCTACACCTTC. It specifies CASSFQRQGLLGYTF.

The chain has TRBV28 and TRBJ1-3; 10 bases line up with TRBD1. The CDR3 is 16 amino acids. V shed 3 bases, J shed 8 bases, and the junction held 10 bases outside the gene matches. Per the germline V gene, CDR1 is MDHEN and CDR2 is SYDVKM. The CDR3 spells CASSFGTGVSLDTIYF. The DNA for the CDR3 is TGTGCCAGCAGTTTTGGGACAGGGGTCTCCCTTGACACCATATATTTT.

V and J are TRBV27 and TRBJ1-2; tentative D call: TRBD1 (6 bases). Germline-derived CDR1 and CDR2 are MNHEY and SMNVEV (reference sequence). The V end lost 6 bases, the J end lost 8 bases, and 22 bases lay between the germline ends. CDR3 length: 15 amino acids. The DNA for the CDR3 is TGTGCCAGCAGACCCTTGAGGGGGTCGATCATGGGCTACACCTTC. It specifies CASRPLRGSIMGYTF.

This chain connects TRBV6-1 to TRBJ2-4; 7 nucleotides align to TRBD1. Germline loops: CDR1 MNHNS, CDR2 SASEGT. J was trimmed by 3 bases and V by 4 bases; bases with no gene match: 6. CDR3 size: 15 residues. The CDR3 here is CASSGDSLGKNIQYF. Here the CDR3 DNA reads TGTGCCAGCAGTGGGGACAGCCTCGGCAAAAACATTCAGTACTTC.

The V and J genes are TRBV19 and TRBJ2-7; 8 bases map to TRBD1. The CDR3 length is 13 residues. V gave up 4 bases and J gave up 2 bases; unmatched junction bases: 1. Germline V gene data show CDR1 as LNHDA and CDR2 as SQIVND (reference sequence). The CDR3 loop is CASSTTGAYEQYF. CDR3 sequence (DNA): TGTGCCAGTAGTACGACAGGGGCCTACGAGCAGTACTTC. The whole variable domain, filled in from reference TRBV19 and TRBJ2-7, reads DGGITQSPKYLFRKEGQNVTLSCEQNLNHDAMYWYRQDPGQGLRLIYYSQIVNDFQKGDIAEGYSVSREKKESFPLTVTSAQKNPTAFYLCASSTTGAYEQYFGPGTRLTVT.

The V gene is TRBV19, the J gene TRBJ1-2; D gene unclear. The germline CDR1 and CDR2 sequences are LNHDA and SQIVND (reference sequence). The CDR3 has 16 residues. V was clipped by 5 bases and J by 0 bases, with 16 bases between them. For the CDR3, the DNA is TGTGCCAGTAGTTCTTTGAGGGAAACTTCTAACTATGGCTACACCTTC. Its translation is CASSSLRETSNYGYTF.

V and J are TRBV6-6 and TRBJ1-5; TRBD1 might be the D (5 bases). The CDR3 is 14 amino acids. V was pared by 2 bases and J by 7 bases, with 12 bases between. The V gene's germline CDR1 is MNHNY and CDR2 SVGAGI (reference sequence). In nucleotides, the CDR3 is TGTGCCAGCAGTTACGGGGGGGATAGCCAGCCCCAGCATTTT. The encoded protein is CASSYGGDSQPQHF.

The chain combines TRBV5-6 with TRBJ1-1; no clear D. Germline loops: CDR1 SGHDT, CDR2 YYEEEE. V was cut by 1 base and J by 8 bases, with 6 bases left in between. The CDR3 is made up of 11 amino acids. The CDR3 nucleotides are TGTGCCAGCAGCTTGAATAGGGAAGCTTTCTTT. Protein sequence: CASSLNREAFF.

A single count supports this clone. The chain links TRBV7-9 to TRBJ2-3; D remains ambiguous. The CDR3 totals 15 residues. Trimming cost V 5 bases and J 2 bases, with 14 bases left between them. Germline loops: CDR1 SEHNR, CDR2 FQNEAQ (reference sequence). The CDR3 is CASSTIASYTDTQYF. The CDR3 coding sequence is TGTGCCAGCAGCACGATAGCATCCTACACAGATACGCAGTATTTT.

The chain recombines TRBV5-8 with TRBJ2-7; D not resolved. Per the germline V gene, CDR1 is SGHTS and CDR2 is YDEGEE. V shed 3 bases and J shed 1 base, with 11 bases lying between them. The CDR3 is 14 residues long. The CDR3 here is CASSSEGRSYEQYF. The CDR3 nucleotides are TGTGCCAGCAGCTCGGAAGGACGATCCTACGAGCAGTACTTC. The full variable domain, its missing parts supplied by reference TRBV5-8 and TRBJ2-7, is EAGVTQSPTHLIKTRGQQATLRCSPISGHTSVYWYQQALGLGLQFLLWYDEGEERNRGNFPPRFSGRQFPNYSSELNVNALELEDSALYLCASSSEGRSYEQYFGPGTRLTVT.

V usage is TRBV7-8 and J usage is TRBJ1-4; TRBD1 might be the D (5 bases). The CDR3 spans 15 residues. Between the trimmed V and J ends, which lost 2 bases and 7 bases, there was a span of 14 bases. Germline assignment: CDR1 SGHVS and CDR2 FQNEAQ. CDR3 protein: CASSLNEFGGEKLFF. The CDR3 DNA reads as TGTGCCAGCAGCTTAAACGAATTCGGGGGTGAAAAACTGTTTTTT.

The genes are TRBV6-1 and TRBJ1-1; D is uncertain. Trimming removed 6 bases at V and 0 bases at J, with 14 bases between. The CDR3 has 15 residues. Germline V gene lookup returns CDR1 MNHNS and CDR2 SASEGT. In DNA, the CDR3 is TGTGCCAGCAGGGAACCCGGTGGGATGAACACTGAAGCTTTCTTT. Residues: CASREPGGMNTEAFF.

The chain joins TRBV5-4 to TRBJ1-1; D gene uncertain. Deletions cut 8 bases from V and 1 base from J, with 15 bases between. This CDR3 contains 14 residues. Germline CDR1 is SGHNT and CDR2 is YYREEE (reference sequence). This CDR3 reads CASTFDSRNTEAFF. CDR3 nucleotides: TGTGCCAGTACCTTCGACTCGAGGAACACTGAAGCTTTCTTT.

The gene calls are TRBV19 and TRBJ2-1; 9 bases line up with TRBD1. This CDR3 spans 15 amino acids. Losses at the gene ends were 7 bases for V and 9 bases for J; bases not matched to a gene: 13. Germline V CDR1 and CDR2: LNHDA, SQIVND (reference sequence). As DNA, the CDR3 is TGTGCCAGTAAAATCGGACAGGGGTTTTCCGTTGAGCAGTTCTTC. Translation gives CASKIGQGFSVEQFF. The complete variable domain, with remaining parts taken from reference TRBV19 and TRBJ2-1, reads DGGITQSPKYLFRKEGQNVTLSCEQNLNHDAMYWYRQDPGQGLRLIYYSQIVNDFQKGDIAEGYSVSREKKESFPLTVTSAQKNPTAFYLCASKIGQGFSVEQFFGPGTRLTVL.

The chain recombines TRBV7-9 with TRBJ1-2; 7 bases line up with TRBD1. This CDR3 comprises 16 residues. CDR1 is SEHNR and CDR2 is FQNEAQ in the germline V gene (reference sequence). With 6 bases clipped from V and 0 bases from J, the junction kept 10 bases outside the gene matches. The CDR3: CASRPKGTEPNYGYTF. The CDR3 nucleotides read TGTGCCAGCAGGCCCAAAGGGACAGAACCTAACTATGGCTACACCTTC.

V is TRBV25-1 and J is TRBJ1-4, with D maybe TRBD1 (6 bases). V lost 5 bases, J lost 6 bases, and 10 bases lay in between. The V gene's germline CDR1 is MGHDK and CDR2 SYGVNS. CDR3 length: 13 amino acids. The DNA for the CDR3 is TGTGCCAGCAGTCCACGGACAGATGAAAAACTGTTTTTT. Protein sequence: CASSPRTDEKLFF.

The rearrangement links TRBV28 to TRBJ1-5; D is perhaps TRBD1 (6 bases). The germline V gene has CDR1 MDHEN and CDR2 SYDVKM. V was pared by 4 bases and J by 0 bases, with 10 bases between. The CDR3 spans 15 residues. The CDR3 sequence is CASSSGQTSNQPQHF. The CDR3 DNA reads as TGTGCCAGCAGTTCTGGACAGACTAGCAATCAGCCCCAGCATTTT.

This clone was seen a single time. The chain links TRBV7-2 to TRBJ1-2, with TRBD1 matching 10 bases. Germline CDR1 SGHTA, CDR2 FQGNSA. This CDR3 comprises 13 residues. J was trimmed by 7 bases and V by 1 base; bases with no gene match: 0. The CDR3: CASSLGTGGGYTF. CDR3 nucleotides: TGTGCCAGCAGCTTAGGGACAGGGGGTGGCTACACCTTC.

The V call is TRBV7-8, the J call TRBJ1-1; D gene ambiguous. There are 11 residues in the CDR3. The V gene's germline CDR1 is SGHVS and CDR2 FQNEAQ. V was clipped by 1 base and J by 7 bases, with 4 bases between them. CDR3 nucleotides: TGTGCCAGCAGCTTAGGGGGTGAAGCTTTCTTT. It translates to CASSLGGEAFF.

The chain joins TRBV28 to TRBJ2-7; TRBD2 matches 9 bases. CDR1 MDHEN and CDR2 SYDVKM come from the germline V gene. Trimming at V came to 10 bases and at J to 0 bases, leaving 4 bases not matched to a gene. The length of the CDR3 is 13 residues. CDR3 region: CATCSGGSYEQYF. The CDR3 coding sequence is TGTGCCACCTGTAGCGGGGGCTCCTACGAGCAGTACTTC.

The chain employs TRBV6-1 and TRBJ2-7; 11 bases map to TRBD1. The CDR3 has 15 residues. The germline V gene has CDR1 MNHNS and CDR2 SASEGT. The V gene end was trimmed by 5 bases and the J gene end by 4 bases; junction bases not matched to a gene: 7. CDR3 protein: CASSPRTGGEYEQYF. The CDR3 bases are TGTGCCAGCAGTCCAAGGACAGGGGGCGAATACGAGCAGTACTTC.

The rearrangement links TRBV9 to TRBJ2-1; 9 bases are shared with TRBD2. CDR3 length equals 16 residues. After removal of 4 bases from V and 3 bases from J, the junction contained 8 bases not matched to a gene. The germline V gene has CDR1 SGDLS and CDR2 YYNGEE. This CDR3 is CASSPHISGSYNEQFF. CDR3 DNA: TGTGCCAGCAGCCCCCATATTAGCGGGAGCTACAATGAGCAGTTCTTC.

The chain has TRBV5-6 and TRBJ1-5; 8 nucleotides agree with TRBD1. The J segment lost 0 bases and the V segment lost 1 base, leaving 12 bases of the junction unmatched. The CDR3 loop spans 19 amino acids. CDR1 and CDR2 (germline): SGHDT, YYEEEE. CDR3 nucleotide sequence: TGTGCCAGCAGCTTGCGTCGGACAGGGACCAGTTATAGCAATCAGCCCCAGCATTTT. This codes for CASSLRRTGTSYSNQPQHF.

The J gene is TRBJ2-5, the V gene TRBV7-2, with 7 bases fitting TRBD2. This CDR3 is 12 amino acids long. V trimming: 6 bases; J trimming: 5 bases; junction bases outside the gene matches: 3. CDR1 is SGHTA and CDR2 is FQGNSA in the germline V gene. CDR3 residues: CASRGRGETQYF. CDR3 bases: TGTGCCAGCAGGGGGCGGGGGGAGACCCAGTACTTC.

This sequence joins TRBV11-3 and TRBJ1-1, with a possible D match to TRBD1 (5 bases). Deletions cut 5 bases from V and 1 base from J, with 14 bases between. The germline gives CDR1 SGHNT, CDR2 YENEEA. The CDR3 contains 15 residues. CDR3 DNA: TGTGCCAGCAGCCCGCCTGGGACGGGGAACACTGAAGCTTTCTTT. Its translation is CASSPPGTGNTEAFF. Full variable domain (remainder filled in from reference TRBV11-3 and TRBJ1-1): EAGVVQSPRYKIIEKKQPVAFWCNPISGHNTLYWYLQNLGQGPELLIRYENEEAVDDSQLPKDRFSAERLKGVDSTLKIQPAELGDSAVYLCASSPPGTGNTEAFFGQGTRLTVV.